Listed below are T cell receptor beta chains from one sample, sequenced in a study of T-cell memory formation after mild COVID-19. TCRdb re-analysed the 5' RACE reads in MiXCR, keeping a single row per CDR3 protein. The sample lists under 300,000 distinct CDR3 sequences, about 17% occurring once. The sequenced material came from PBMCs or a T cell subset sorted from them (not recorded which). The receptors were sampled from a man aged 18 to 30 who had mild COVID-19 (a few samples of this study predate the infection). Cell type and time point are not known. CDR3s include the opening cysteine and the closing phenylalanine or tryptophan. D genes are given only for firm matches. Rows give clone size only sometimes, using once, few, many, or a class for an expanded clone.

few,TRBV3-1,TRBJ2-5,TRBD2,TGTGCCAGCAGCCAAATAGCGGGGGACCTTCAAGAGACCCAGTACTTC,CASSQIAGDLQETQYF
few,TRBV27,TRBJ2-7,TRBD1,TGTGCCAGCAGTTTCCCCGACAGGGTGGACGAGCAGTACTTC,CASSFPDRVDEQYF
-,TRBV28,TRBJ2-3,TRBD2,TGTGCCAGCAGTTTTATAATAGGCGGGACTAGCGGAGCTAGCACAGATACGCAGTATTTT,CASSFIIGGTSGASTDTQYF
-,TRBV7-9,TRBJ1-2,-,TGTGCCAGCAGCTTAGAAGGGGGTCGCGGTGGCTACACCTTC,CASSLEGGRGGYTF
few,TRBV6-5,TRBJ1-6,-,TGTGCCAGCAGTTACTCGACAGGTTCACCCCTCCACTTT,CASSYSTGSPLHF
few,TRBV4-2,TRBJ2-3,TRBD2,TGTGCCAGCAGCCAAGATTTTTATGGAGCGGGGAACACAGATACGCAGTATTTT,CASSQDFYGAGNTDTQYF
-,TRBV5-1,TRBJ2-2,-,TGCGCCAGCAGACTCCTAGAACTCGGGGAGCTGTTTTTT,CASRLLELGELFF
many,TRBV5-6,TRBJ1-2,-,TGTGCCAGCAGCTTACAGGATACTAACTATGGCTACACCTTC,CASSLQDTNYGYTF
many,TRBV7-2,TRBJ2-5,-,TGTGCCAGCAGCGCCCCCGCGACCCAGTACTTC,CASSAPATQYF
few,TRBV28,TRBJ2-5,TRBD2,TGTGCCAGCAGTTTATTGCGGGGGGCCCGGACCCAGTACTTC,CASSLLRGARTQYF
-,TRBV29-1,TRBJ2-3,-,TGCAGCGTTGAATTGACGGTTGGGGATACGCAGTATTTT,CSVELTVGDTQYF
few,TRBV7-2,TRBJ1-3,-,TGTGCCAGCAGCTTAGCGGCAGGGATCGGAAACACCATATATTTT,CASSLAAGIGNTIYF
-,TRBV20-1,TRBJ2-7,-,TGCAGTGCGGACGTGAGGGGCATCGAGCAGTACTTC,CSADVRGIEQYF
-,TRBV12-3/TRBV12-4,TRBJ1-1,-,TGTGCCAGCAGTTTAAGTCAAATGGCTTTCTTT,CASSLSQMAFF
-,TRBV11-2,TRBJ2-3,-,TGTGCCAGCAGCTTAGTCAGGGGGGGGCCAGATACGCAGTATTTT,CASSLVRGGPDTQYF
-,TRBV3-1,TRBJ2-3,TRBD2,TGTGCCAGCAGCCGTATAGCGGGGGTAAGCACAGATACGCAGTATTTT,CASSRIAGVSTDTQYF
-,TRBV5-8,TRBJ2-3,TRBD2,TGTGCCAGCAGCTTGGGGACTAGTATGGTAGATACGCAGTATTTT,CASSLGTSMVDTQYF